A selection of T cell receptor beta chains follows, all from one sample in a study of Ad26.COV2.S vaccination and SARS-CoV-2 variants. Some clones are missing from TCRdb's copy, which holds only in-frame ones; the method was immunoSEQ multiplex PCR. This table holds approximately 400,000 clones, around 83% found once. The sample here was peripheral blood, taken in a trial of Ad26.COV2.S vaccine versus placebo. These receptors came from a person aged 18-65 years who received the Ad26.COV2.S COVID-19 vaccine or a placebo. The CDR3 runs from the conserved cysteine through the conserved F or W. D genes are given only for firm matches. Rows may omit the clone size; those that give it use once, few, many or a size class.

TRBV10-3	TRBJ2-7	.	few	CAISEVIGSYEQYF	TGTGCCATCAGTGAGGTTATTGGGTCCTACGAGCAGTACTTC
TRBV7-9	TRBJ2-5	.	.	CASSLGLVGQETQYF	TGTGCCAGCAGCTTAGGGCTAGTCGGCCAAGAGACCCAGTACTTC
TRBV9	TRBJ2-1	.	.	CASSVLDYNEQFF	TGTGCCAGCAGCGTCTTAGATTACAATGAGCAGTTCTTC
TRBV7-2	TRBJ2-3	.	.	CASSLRFVGRPRRLSQYF	TGTGCCAGCAGCTTAAGGTTCGTGGGGCGGCCCAGGCGTTTATCGCAGTATTTT
TRBV10-3	TRBJ1-1	TRBD1	once	CAISEDLWDRVGTEAFF	TGTGCCATCAGTGAAGATCTGTGGGACAGGGTTGGCACTGAAGCTTTCTTT
TRBV5-4	TRBJ1-2	.	few	CASSFQAGYGYTF	TGTGCCAGCAGCTTCCAGGCTGGCTATGGCTACACCTTC
TRBV2	TRBJ1-1	.	.	CASRHPRGGVNTEAFF	TGTGCCAGCAGACATCCCCGGGGGGGGGTGAACACTGAAGCTTTCTTT
TRBV25-1	TRBJ1-1	TRBD1	.	CASSADRGSRNTEAFF	TGTGCCAGCAGTGCGGACAGGGGGTCAAGGAACACTGAAGCTTTCTTT
TRBV5-1	TRBJ1-2	TRBD1	.	CASSSTGDYGHTF	TGCGCCAGCAGCTCGACAGGGGACTATGGCCACACCTTC
TRBV19	TRBJ2-1	.	once	CASSMWRIGATLTHNEQFF	TGTGCCAGTAGTATGTGGCGGATAGGGGCCACTTTAACACACAATGAGCAGTTCTTC
TRBV5-5	TRBJ1-1	.	.	CASTPRSMVNTEAFF	TGTGCCAGCACCCCCCGAAGCATGGTGAACACTGAAGCTTTCTTT
TRBV27	TRBJ2-1	.	.	CASSPYPPRDGSSYNEQFF	TGTGCCAGCAGTCCCTACCCCCCTCGGGACGGGAGTTCCTACAATGAGCAGTTCTTC
TRBV19	TRBJ2-6	TRBD1	.	CASSADRSSGANVLTF	TGTGCCAGTAGTGCGGACAGGTCGTCTGGGGCCAACGTCCTGACTTTC
TRBV27	TRBJ2-3	TRBD2	.	CASSSALLGRGTDTQYF	TGTGCCAGCAGTTCCGCCTTGCTCGGGAGGGGCACAGATACGCAGTATTTT
TRBV7-2	TRBJ1-4	TRBD1	.	CASSPGTAAEKLFF	TGTGCCAGCAGCCCCGGGACAGCGGCTGAAAAACTGTTTTTT
TRBV19	TRBJ1-2	.	.	CASSPLEINYGYTF	TGTGCCAGTAGCCCCTTGGAGATAAACTATGGCTACACCTTC